The 26 T cell receptor beta chains in this list originate from one sample, sequenced in a study of OX40 agonist ivuxolimab in advanced cancers. Profiling relied on immunoSEQ multiplex PCR, and the TCRdb table lists in-frame clones only, not all of them. The sample consists of roughly 77,000 clones, roughly 80% of them appearing once. Sequences were derived from CD4+ or CD8+ T cells sorted from blood, sampled in a trial of the OX40 agonist ivuxolimab. Receptors originate from an adult with an advanced solid tumor such as melanoma, head and neck, liver or kidney cancer.

This clone was recorded a few times. This chain joins TRBV5-6 and TRBJ1-6; tentative D call: TRBD1 (5 bases). CDR1 is SGHDT and CDR2 is YYEEEE in the germline V gene. V dropped 4 bases and J dropped 5 bases, with 10 bases sitting between them. The CDR3 is made up of 14 amino acids. The CDR3 DNA is TGTGCCAGCAGCCAAGGGACGAATAATTCACCCCTCCACTTT. Amino acids: CASSQGTNNSPLHF. The variable domain in full, with the rest retrieved from reference TRBV5-6 and TRBJ1-6, is DAGVTQSPTHLIKTRGQQVTLRCSPKSGHDTVSWYQQALGQGPQFIFQYYEEEERQRGNFPDRFSGHQFPNYSSELNVNALLLGDSALYLCASSQGTNNSPLHFGNGTRLTVT.

The chain joins TRBV11-3 to TRBJ2-3; no clear D. The germline V and J ends were trimmed by 1 base and 0 bases, with 11 bases remaining between them. The CDR3 sequence is 16 residues long. Germline CDR1 reads SGHNT; CDR2 reads YENEEA. CDR3 loop: CASSLGFTSSTDTQYF. The CDR3 nucleotides are TGTGCCAGCAGCTTAGGTTTTACATCTAGCACAGATACGCAGTATTTT.

The V call is TRBV9, the J call TRBJ2-3; D remains ambiguous. The CDR3 loop spans 16 amino acids. Germline V gene lookup returns CDR1 SGDLS and CDR2 YYNGEE. The V end was cut by 4 bases, the J end by 0 bases, with 15 bases between. Here the CDR3 DNA reads TGTGCCAGCAGCTCAGCAGGATACTCGAGCACAGATACGCAGTATTTT. The encoded protein is CASSSAGYSSTDTQYF. Drawing the rest from reference TRBV9 and TRBJ2-3, the complete variable domain is DSGVTQTPKHLITATGQRVTLRCSPRSGDLSVYWYQQSLDQGLQFLIQYYNGEERAKGNILERFSAQQFPDLHSELNLSSLELGDSALYFCASSSAGYSSTDTQYFGPGTRLTVL.

The genes are TRBV15 and TRBJ2-5, with D maybe TRBD2 (5 bases). Germline CDR1 LNHNV, CDR2 YYDKDF (reference sequence). V dropped 0 bases and J dropped 5 bases, with 13 bases sitting between them. This CDR3 has 15 residues. The CDR3 loop is CATSRDLGVAETQYF. CDR3 DNA: TGTGCCACCAGCAGAGATCTCGGGGTTGCGGAGACCCAGTACTTC.

V is TRBV7-9 and J is TRBJ1-3; D is undetermined. Trimming stripped 1 base from V and 0 bases from J, with 13 bases between. The CDR3 sequence is 17 residues long. Germline V gene lookup returns CDR1 SEHNR and CDR2 FQNEAQ (reference sequence). The CDR3 region is CASSLVLGRNSGNTIYF. The CDR3 DNA reads TGTGCCAGCAGCTTAGTATTGGGCCGTAACTCTGGAAACACCATATATTTT.

The chain carries TRBV5-4 and TRBJ2-1, with TRBD2 identical over 8 bases. This CDR3 is built from 17 residues. Unmatched junction bases numbered 13, after V lost 0 bases and J lost 8 bases. Germline-derived CDR1 and CDR2 are SGHNT and YYREEE (reference sequence). The CDR3 protein is CASSLGGGGRPQDEQFF. The DNA of the CDR3 is TGTGCCAGCAGCTTGGGTGGTGGCGGGAGGCCCCAGGATGAGCAGTTCTTC.

DNA of the CDR3: TGTGCCAGCAGCTCCCAAGGGGCGACAGGGCACCAGCCCCAGCATTTT. It encodes CASSSQGATGHQPQHF. The chain recombines TRBV5-4 with TRBJ1-5; TRBD1 aligns across 7 bases. There are 16 residues in the CDR3. Losses at the gene ends were 3 bases for V and 7 bases for J; bases not matched to a gene: 13. Germline values: CDR1 SGHNT, CDR2 YYREEE (reference sequence).

The rearrangement links TRBV27 to TRBJ2-1; 7 nucleotides match TRBD2. Germline-derived CDR1 and CDR2 are MNHEY and SMNVEV (reference sequence). The CDR3 is made up of 15 amino acids. V shed 2 bases and J 4 bases; nucleotides not matched to a gene: 5. The DNA of the CDR3 is TGTGCCAGCAGTTTAGGGGCGGGAGTGTACAATGAGCAGTTCTTC. This gives the protein CASSLGAGVYNEQFF.

This clone appeared a few times. The gene calls are TRBV4-1 and TRBJ1-2; no reliable D call. This CDR3 contains 15 residues. Germline V lookup: CDR1 MGHRA, CDR2 YSYEKL. V was pared by 2 bases and J by 4 bases, with 14 bases between. CDR3 residues: CASSQRAETFYGYTF. The CDR3 DNA follows: TGCGCCAGCAGCCAACGGGCAGAGACCTTCTATGGCTACACCTTC.

This clone was counted a few times. The chain has TRBV5-1 and TRBJ2-5, with 11 bases that match TRBD2. The CDR3 is 14 residues long. Germline values: CDR1 SGHRS, CDR2 YFSETQ. V was clipped by 2 bases and J by 4 bases; unmatched bases: 1. This chain's CDR3 is CASSLGTSGETQYF. For the CDR3, the DNA is TGCGCCAGCAGCTTAGGGACTAGCGGAGAGACCCAGTACTTC.

V gene TRBV6-5 combines with J gene TRBJ1-3; no definite D call. The CDR3 contains 15 residues. Germline V lookup: CDR1 MNHEY, CDR2 SVGAGI. V shed 2 bases and J shed 2 bases, with 10 bases lying between them. The CDR3 sequence: CASSYLSNPGNTIYF. CDR3 nucleotide sequence: TGTGCCAGCAGTTACCTCTCGAATCCTGGAAACACCATATATTTT.

The V and J genes are TRBV7-3 and TRBJ2-7, with D unresolved. There are 17 residues in the CDR3. CDR1 and CDR2 from the germline V gene are SGHTA and FQGTGA. Deletions cut 6 bases from V and 0 bases from J, with 21 bases between. The CDR3 spells CASRDPTGIDYSYEQYF. Written as DNA, the CDR3 is TGTGCCAGCAGGGACCCTACGGGCATCGATTACTCCTACGAGCAGTACTTC.

This chain joins TRBV30 and TRBJ1-2; possibly TRBD1 for D (6 bases). Trimming took 4 bases from V and 7 from J, leaving 16 bases between them. Germline V gene lookup returns CDR1 GTSNPN and CDR2 SVGIG (reference sequence). The length of the CDR3 is 13 residues. CDR3 sequence: CAWIQGPGGGYTF. DNA for the CDR3: TGTGCCTGGATCCAGGGGCCTGGAGGTGGCTACACCTTC. Full variable domain (missing parts from reference TRBV30 and TRBJ1-2): SQTIHQWPATLVQPVGSPLSLECTVEGTSNPNLYWYRQAAGRGLQLLFYSVGIGQISSEVPQNLSASRPQDRQFILSSKKLLLSDSGFYLCAWIQGPGGGYTFGSGTRLTVV.

The CDR3 is CASSSGMNTEAFF. In DNA, the CDR3 is TGTGCCAGCAGCTCGGGAATGAACACTGAAGCTTTCTTT. This chain uses TRBV7-3 with TRBJ1-1; D ambiguous. Germline CDR1 SGHTA, CDR2 FQGTGA. The V end lost 4 bases, the J end lost 0 bases, and 6 bases lay between the germline ends. The CDR3 covers 13 residues.

This sequence joins TRBV10-1 and TRBJ1-4, with no clear D. The CDR3 runs to 18 residues. Germline V gives CDR1 WNHNN, CDR2 SYGVQD (reference sequence). V lost 7 bases, J lost 0 bases, and 21 bases lay in between. The CDR3: CASTRRNSVNATNEKLFF. DNA for the CDR3: TGCGCCAGCACTCGTCGGAATTCGGTCAACGCAACTAATGAAAAACTGTTTTTT.

V usage is TRBV27 and J usage is TRBJ1-1; 7 nucleotides align to TRBD1. The junction had 18 bases not matched to a gene; V was cut back by 7 bases and J by 1 base. CDR1 and CDR2 from the germline V gene are MNHEY and SMNVEV (reference sequence). The CDR3 consists of 18 residues. The CDR3 DNA is TGTGCCAGCACTCCAAATCTAGGACAGGAGACCCCGAACACTGAAGCTTTCTTT. Translation gives CASTPNLGQETPNTEAFF.

This chain connects TRBV7-2 to TRBJ1-1; D not resolved. Trimming cost V 4 bases and J 3 bases, with 9 bases left between them. The germline gives CDR1 SGHTA, CDR2 FQGNSA. This CDR3 comprises 13 residues. The CDR3 region has the DNA TGTGCCAGCAGCTCATCCCAGGACACTGAAGCTTTCTTT. This sequence encodes CASSSSQDTEAFF.

V usage is TRBV6-1 and J usage is TRBJ2-7, with 11 nucleotides matching TRBD2. CDR3 length: 15 residues. V dropped 6 bases and J dropped 6; count of bases not matched to a gene: 10. Germline-derived CDR1 and CDR2 are MNHNS and SASEGT. DNA of the CDR3: TGTGCCAGCAGACCGGGACTAGCGGCTAGAATCGAGCAGTACTTC. Its translation is CASRPGLAARIEQYF.

V is TRBV7-2 and J is TRBJ1-4; TRBD1 agrees at 9 bases. Germline V gene sequence: CDR1 SGHTA, CDR2 FQGNSA. Trimming removed 1 base from V and 8 bases from J; junction bases left unmatched: 8. The CDR3 is 16 amino acids. As DNA, the CDR3 is TGTGCCAGCAGCTTAGGCGGGACAGGGATTTTAGAAAAACTGTTTTTT. Amino acid sequence: CASSLGGTGILEKLFF.

The CDR3 DNA reads TGTGCCAGCAGTTCTCCGGGACTAGCGTACGAGCAGTACTTC. Protein: CASSSPGLAYEQYF. This chain uses TRBV6-5 with TRBJ2-5; 10 bases are shared with TRBD2. The J call may be faulty, since TRBJ2-7 better matches the DNA end. Germline lookup yields CDR1 MNHEY and CDR2 SVGAGI. CDR3 size: 14 residues.

The genes are TRBV6-1 and TRBJ2-3; D unresolved. Germline values: CDR1 MNHNS, CDR2 SASEGT. This CDR3 has 13 residues. The V and J ends lost 10 bases and 5 bases respectively, with 16 bases between them. This CDR3 is CAIAYDSLDTQYF. CDR3 in DNA: TGTGCCATCGCGTATGACTCCCTAGATACGCAGTATTTT.

Only a few counts were recorded for this clone. This rearrangement joins TRBV9 to TRBJ1-1; D is perhaps TRBD1 (5 bases). The V gene lost 4 bases and the J gene lost 1 base, with 17 bases spanning the gap. This CDR3 contains 16 residues. The V gene's germline CDR1 is SGDLS and CDR2 YYNGEE. CDR3 region: CASSSVTGGGNTEAFF. The CDR3 bases are TGTGCCAGCAGCTCTGTGACCGGCGGGGGGAACACTGAAGCTTTCTTT. The entire variable domain, with the rest obtained from reference TRBV9 and TRBJ1-1, is as follows: DSGVTQTPKHLITATGQRVTLRCSPRSGDLSVYWYQQSLDQGLQFLIQYYNGEERAKGNILERFSAQQFPDLHSELNLSSLELGDSALYFCASSSVTGGGNTEAFFGQGTRLTVV.

The chain employs TRBV7-2 and TRBJ2-5, with D perhaps TRBD1 (5 bases). V lost 3 bases and J lost 1, with 9 bases in between. From germline, CDR1 is SGHTA and CDR2 FQGNSA. This CDR3 is 14 amino acids long. The CDR3 protein is CASSFRTLQETQYF. CDR3 nucleotide sequence: TGTGCCAGCAGCTTCAGGACACTCCAAGAGACCCAGTACTTC.

V gene TRBV25-1 combines with J gene TRBJ1-2; D unclear. Germline V gene lookup returns CDR1 MGHDK and CDR2 SYGVNS. V was shortened by 6 bases and J by 0 bases, with 8 bases between the two germline ends. The CDR3 runs 13 residues. DNA for the CDR3: TGTGCCAGCAGAGGAACGGCTAACTATGGCTACACCTTC. Translation: CASRGTANYGYTF.

The rearrangement uses TRBV7-6 and TRBJ1-2; unclear D gene. This CDR3 contains 17 residues. Germline lookup yields CDR1 SGHVS and CDR2 FNYEAQ. Trimming removed 1 base from V and 0 bases from J, with 15 bases in between. The CDR3 DNA reads TGTGCCAGCAGCTTAGAGAGCGGTGCCGGAGCTAACTATGGCTACACCTTC. Translated, it gives CASSLESGAGANYGYTF. Using reference TRBV7-6 and TRBJ1-2 for the parts outside the CDR3, the full variable domain is GAGVSQSPRYKVTKRGQDVALRCDPISGHVSLYWYRQALGQGPEFLTYFNYEAQQDKSGLPNDRFSAERPEGSISTLTIQRTEQRDSAMYRCASSLESGAGANYGYTFGSGTRLTVV.

This clone was seen a handful of times. The genes are TRBV21-1 and TRBJ1-2. TRBV21-1 is annotated as a pseudogene. This CDR3 has 17 amino acids. The CDR3 loop is CASSPSIEGRGSYGYTF. CDR3 bases: TGTGCCAGCAGCCCGAGCATAGAAGGGAGGGGTTCCTATGGCTACACCTTC.